Listed here is a single T cell receptor (beta chain). The antigen it recognizes is unknown. No much larger clone is present one base from it, and per-base qualities are unavailable. This specimen belongs to a study of cytomegalovirus exposure and HLA in healthy donors (dated by TCRdb to 2017 to 2019). The study in broad terms: According to an earlier analysis of 450 to 650 of the donors, about 179 million T cells yielded 90 million to 130 million unique TCR beta sequences and around 280 Gb of sequence data. Roughly 300 gigabases of sequencing data and 78 million or so unique TCR sequences were included in an early release covering about 600 HLA-typed donors. The genetic ancestry cluster associated with self-reported Caucasian donors included around 76% of the approximately 400 genotyped donors. The study aimed to test whether signatures of past pathogen exposure could be identified by cataloging public T cell receptors. The study profiled the T cell repertoires of under 700 subjects by immunosequencing and related them to cytomegalovirus serostatus. In addition to the first cohort of roughly 700 subjects, a separate validation cohort of approximately 130 different subjects was used. High-throughput TCR immunosequencing, statistical association of individual TCRs with disease status, and machine learning were combined to predict cytomegalovirus infection status. A later analysis re-analyzed previously published TCR beta repertoires from 650 to 800 donors and added high-resolution HLA genotyping to study TCR occurrence patterns. The later analysis used no new phenotypic data to find candidate immune exposures, relying instead on TCR beta sequences and their occurrence across donors. To decide whether each TCR beta V gene segment behaved as functional or pseudogenic, an earlier analysis of approximately 600 of the donors relied on high-throughput TCR beta sequencing. Donor age, sex, ethnicity and CMV serostatus were collected together with the repertoire data. In a later genetic analysis, genome-wide SNP genotypes for 398 of the 666 donors were used, and that subset was treated as a discovery cohort. Every repertoire in the discovery cohort had been generated on one and the same sequencing platform. Both class I and class II loci were covered by HLA typing, at four-digit resolution. The number of donors typed differed by locus, with 629-630 for A, B, C, DRB1 and DQB1, roughly 520 for DQA1, approximately 570 for DPA1, and some 440 for DPB1. Because of strong linkage in the cohort, roughly five DR-DQ haplotypes were treated as single units for association and clustering. Among about 370 genotyped donors of the cohort, an average of around 250,000 unique TCR beta nucleotide sequences was sequenced per donor, of which approximately 19% were non-productive. Overall study results and their limits: A cluster of highly shared sequence variants was judged likely to be a technical artifact of the sequencing pipeline. When HLA alleles, especially DR and DQ, strongly co-occurred, TCR associations were difficult to assign to individual alleles. At a false discovery rate of 0.05, a later analysis linked approximately 18,000 TCR beta sequences to specific HLA alleles. A further reported finding was that TCR beta sequences accurately predicted the HLA-A and HLA-B alleles for most subjects in the first cohort. According to a later genetic analysis, donors in an Asian-associated ancestry cluster had fewer N-insertions in productive TCRs than the approximately 700-donor mean. CMV serostatus was the only immune exposure information available for the cohort. Only TCR beta chains were sequenced in this cohort, and the absence of alpha or paired-chain data limited detectable features. The earlier analysis of some 560 of the donors excluded around 17 rarely observed V segments, including chromosome 9 orphons, because counts were too low. In the study, some 180 TCR beta chains were listed as associated with cytomegalovirus. Roughly uniform sequencing depth across donors was assumed in presence/absence analyses, although this assumption may not hold. In a later analysis, TCR association rates were found to vary across HLA loci, with the most associated TCRs seen for DRB1 alleles and the fewest for HLA-C alleles. A few of the identified cytomegalovirus-associated TCR beta chains were confirmed in vitro to be specific for cytomegalovirus antigens. The authors suggested that the approach could potentially be generalized to other disease states and immunological phenotypes. In an earlier analysis of fewer than 750 of the donors, most TCR beta V segments were observed in productive rearrangements about 87% or about 30% of the time, broadly matching IMGT annotations. In a later analysis, HLA-associated TCR beta chains were found to be more clonally expanded and to have lower generation probabilities than equally common non-associated chains. Because HLA typing was unavailable for some donors at each locus, only the typed subset was used in association tests. Cytomegalovirus status was reported to be diagnosed by the classifier with high specificity and sensitivity in both the original and validation cohorts. V-gene and J-gene trimming of TCR beta chains was associated with a missense DCLRE1C variant in a later genetic analysis, and the association was replicated in an independent cohort. Across donors, most TCR sequences were observed very rarely, whereas some public TCRs were present in many individuals. A later analysis found that most CMV-associated TCR beta chains appeared HLA-restricted, with HLA associations seemingly driven largely by CMV exposure. Correlated functional status among segregating V segments might reflect linkage disequilibrium, but an unknown experimental factor could not be ruled out. Several of the top co-occurrence clusters appeared to be linked to parvovirus B19, influenza, CMV and Epstein-Barr virus, according to a later analysis.

The cohort comprised under 700 healthy bone marrow donors. At the time of sampling, all cohort members were nominally healthy, though unrecorded immune exposures were likely present. The donor was CMV seronegative and was included in the group of a few hundred seronegative cohort members. A peripheral blood sample was provided by each donor, and peripheral blood mononuclear cells were used for TCR beta sequencing. The Qiagen DNeasy Blood Extraction Kit was used to extract genomic DNA from the blood cell samples. The method behind the library was the immunoSEQ multiplex PCR assay. For the multiplex PCR, a mixture combining 60 forward primers for TCR Vbeta segments and 13 reverse primers for TCR Jbeta segments was used. A multiplex PCR assay on genomic DNA amplified the CDR3 region of rearranged TCR beta genes. Amplified TCR beta libraries were sequenced as 87-base-pair reads on the Illumina HiSeq System. The original pipeline was this. In a later analysis, about 80 million unique TCR beta chains were counted across the 500 to 700 repertoires, and roughly 11 million of these chains were shared by at least two donors. To remove PCR and sequencing errors, raw reads were error-corrected and collapsed into unique sequences using a nearest-neighbor algorithm that merged closely related sequences. V, D and J gene segments were assigned by aligning CDR3 sequences to IMGT reference sequences. Each retained sequence needed at least a six-nucleotide match to both a V gene segment and a J gene segment. Rearrangements were classified as productive when the CDR3 lacked stop codons and remained in frame with V and J, and all other rearrangements were classified as non-productive. Following IMGT convention, CDR3 was defined as the stretch from the second conserved V-encoded cysteine to the conserved J-encoded phenylalanine. Sequences without an unambiguous match to a single V gene segment were excluded from the earlier analysis of about 600 of the donors. An earlier analysis of some 610 of the donors called V segments functional above 56.7% productive rearrangements and segregating when the between-donor standard deviation exceeded 5%. To diagnose cytomegalovirus status from the catalog of TCR beta chain sequences, a statistical classification framework was built. V and J gene assignment, in a later analysis, came from comparing TCR nucleotide sequences with IMGT/GENE-DB human TR gene sequences. The TCRdist pipeline was used in a later analysis to assign CDR3 sequences and most-parsimonious VDJ recombination scenarios. In a later analysis, each TCR beta chain was defined by its CDR3 amino acid sequence together with its V-gene family, and reads without a unique V-gene family were excluded. In a later analysis, 500 to 650 highly shared, low-generation-probability nucleotide sequences were removed to address suspected cross-contamination and a sequencing artifact. In a later analysis, a clonal expansion index was calculated for each public chain from normalized within-repertoire ranks of inferred template counts. In a later analysis, generation probabilities were computed with a VDJ recombination model fitted to out-of-frame rearrangements, and the resulting probabilities were checked against IGoR. In a later analysis, hypergeometric tests were used to score TCR-TCR, TCR-HLA and TCR-CMV co-occurrence, with a repertoire-size bias correction applied to TCR pairs. False discovery rates were estimated in a later analysis by permuting HLA or CMV assignments 20 times. In a later analysis, co-occurring TCRs were grouped with DBSCAN, and TCRdist sequence similarity was added when clustering was performed within HLA-allele-positive subsets. For co-occurrence clustering, repertoires with fewer than 30,000 or more than 120,000 public chains were excluded, along with 5 or 6 repertoires with anomalous nucleotide sharing. Here the immuneACCESS table is served through TCRdb, limited to in-frame sequences with V and J called. Missing clones are a known gap in these copies; in checked studies unresolved V genes cover under half, and the rest lacks a known reason. V, J and clone size were drawn from that table, and D and trimming were deduced from the DNA. For this sample the table gives 170,000 or so clones, of which less than 85% were detected only once. The ten biggest clones cover 4% to 6% of the sample.

This sequence originates from a man between 18 and 29 years old in good health and CMV-seronegative. The sample was PBMCs.

The DNA sequence reads TGTGCCAGCTCACCTCCCGGACGGGGTAACTATGGCTACACCTTC. Translated, this is CASSPPGRGNYGYTF. This chain is built from TRBV18 and TRBJ1-2; the D gene is not confidently resolved. From the germline V gene, CDR1 is KGHSH and CDR2 is LQKENI. The CDR3 spans 15 residues, from the cysteine through the phenylalanine. The retained sequence is limited to the CDR3, 45 bases, with the frame set at the first base. V is pared back by 3 bases and J by 1 base, with 12 bases lying between the germline termini.